The next 26 T cell receptor beta chains were all read from a single sample in a study of T cell responses to AZD1222 COVID-19 vaccine. Only in-frame clones appear in the TCRdb table, and some are missing; sequencing was by immunoSEQ multiplex PCR. The table lists about 72,000 clones, 80% to 90% of them singletons. The material sequenced was peripheral blood, taken 28 days after the second AZD1222 dose. The receptors shown here come from an adult who received the AZD1222 COVID-19 vaccine.

The V and J genes are TRBV7-9 and TRBJ2-2, with D possibly TRBD2 on 6 matching bases. The V and J ends lost 5 bases and 4 bases respectively, with 11 bases between them. The CDR3 spans 14 residues. The germline V gene encodes CDR1 SEHNR and CDR2 FQNEAQ (reference sequence). CDR3 sequence reads: CASSVYGSTGELFF. CDR3 bases: TGTGCCAGCAGCGTTTACGGGAGCACCGGGGAGCTGTTTTTT.

CDR3: CASSQDGVNQPQHF. The CDR3 nucleotides read TGTGCCAGCAGCCAAGACGGAGTCAATCAGCCCCAGCATTTT. This rearrangement joins TRBV3-1 (or the pseudogene TRBV3-2) to TRBJ1-5; D remains ambiguous. V gave up 0 bases and J gave up 3 bases, with 6 bases separating them. Per germline, CDR1 LGHDT and CDR2 YNNKEL (reference sequence). The CDR3 covers 14 residues.

As DNA, the CDR3 is TGTGCCAGCAGACAGGGGGCTAGGGATCAGCCCCAGCATTTT. This codes for CASRQGARDQPQHF. The J gene is TRBJ1-5, the V gene TRBV6-6; 9 nucleotides line up with TRBD1. V dropped 6 bases and J dropped 5; count of bases not matched to a gene: 5. Germline V gene sequence: CDR1 MNHNY, CDR2 SVGAGI (reference sequence). CDR3 length: 14 residues.

The chain is built from TRBV6-5 and TRBJ2-3; 9 positions match TRBD1. The CDR3 has 14 amino acids. Germline V gene data show CDR1 as MNHEY and CDR2 as SVGAGI. After removal of 8 bases from V and 1 base from J, the junction contained 4 bases not matched to a gene. Here the CDR3 reads CASQRDRGTDTQYF. The CDR3 nucleotides are TGTGCCAGCCAGAGGGACAGGGGCACAGATACGCAGTATTTT.

The chain combines TRBV20-1 with TRBJ2-5; the match to TRBD1 covers 8 bases. Germline V lookup: CDR1 DFQATT, CDR2 SNEGSKA (reference sequence). The CDR3 covers 16 residues. J was trimmed by 5 bases and V by 3 bases; bases with no gene match: 14. The CDR3 DNA follows: TGCAGTGCTAGTCGGTCAGGGGGCGCAGGGTCGGAGACCCAGTACTTC. It codes for CSASRSGGAGSETQYF.

This chain's CDR3 is CASSLGGRVGGRSYEQYF. CDR3 coding DNA: TGTGCCAGCAGTTTAGGGGGGCGGGTAGGCGGGAGAAGCTACGAGCAGTACTTC. The rearrangement uses TRBV28 and TRBJ2-7, with a weak D call TRBD2 (7 bases). The CDR3 loop spans 18 amino acids. Germline values: CDR1 MDHEN, CDR2 SYDVKM. Trimming removed 2 bases at V and 3 bases at J, with 23 bases between.

The genes are TRBV3-1 (or the pseudogene TRBV3-2) and TRBJ1-1, with D perhaps matching TRBD1 (6 bases). Germline CDR1 reads LGHDT; CDR2 reads YNNKEL (reference sequence). The length of the CDR3 is 14 residues. The V end lost 4 bases, the J end lost 1 base, and 10 bases lay between the germline ends. The CDR3 sequence: CASSREGGNTEAFF. In DNA, the CDR3 is TGTGCCAGCAGCCGAGAGGGGGGGAACACTGAAGCTTTCTTT.

This chain uses TRBV19 with TRBJ1-1, with 7 bases that match TRBD1. CDR1 and CDR2 from the germline V gene are LNHDA and SQIVND (reference sequence). Unmatched junction bases numbered 5, after V lost 2 bases and J lost 11 bases. This CDR3 region has 12 residues. CDR3 protein: CASSITGAGAFF. DNA of the CDR3: TGTGCCAGTAGTATAACAGGGGCCGGGGCTTTCTTT.

The chain combines TRBV5-4 with TRBJ2-2, with a tentative D call TRBD1 (5 bases). The CDR3 consists of 13 residues. CDR1 and CDR2 from the germline V gene are SGHNT and YYREEE (reference sequence). The V end lost 6 bases, the J end lost 1 base, and 7 bases lay between the germline ends. The CDR3 sequence: CASTGQNTGELFF. The DNA of the CDR3 is TGTGCCAGCACCGGACAGAACACCGGGGAGCTGTTTTTT.

V usage is TRBV6-5 and J usage is TRBJ2-3, with no clear D. In germline, CDR1 is MNHEY, CDR2 SVGAGI. The V end lost 6 bases, the J end lost 6 bases, and 7 bases lay between the germline ends. This CDR3 is built from 11 residues. This CDR3 reads CASSPRDTQYF. In DNA, the CDR3 is TGTGCCAGCAGCCCCAGGGATACGCAGTATTTT.

This clone was recorded once. The V gene is TRBV7-2, the J gene TRBJ1-2; D unresolved. V was shortened by 6 bases and J by 2 bases, with 10 bases between the two germline ends. This CDR3 contains 13 residues. Looked up from germline, CDR1 is SGHTA and CDR2 is FQGNSA. The CDR3 nucleotides read TGTGCCAGCAGGCGGGCAGAAAACTATGGCTACACCTTC. Translation: CASRRAENYGYTF.

V usage is TRBV6-4 and J usage is TRBJ1-1, with 10 bases matching TRBD1. The CDR3 runs 15 residues. V trimming: 0 bases; J trimming: 7 bases; junction bases outside the gene matches: 5. From germline, CDR1 is MRHNA and CDR2 SNTAGT. The CDR3 loop is CASSDSRGDRGEAFF. The CDR3 nucleotides read TGTGCCAGCAGTGACTCGAGAGGGGACAGGGGTGAAGCTTTCTTT.

The V and J genes are TRBV3-1 (or the pseudogene TRBV3-2) and TRBJ1-2; D not certain. Germline V gives CDR1 LGHDT, CDR2 YNNKEL (reference sequence). Trimming stripped 1 base from V and 8 bases from J, with 23 bases between. The CDR3 consists of 17 residues. CDR3 sequence (DNA): TGTGCCAGCAGCCAAGTTAGTGGTGGACCGCGCCGTCGGGGCTACACCTTC. This translates into CASSQVSGGPRRRGYTF.

The chain joins TRBV4-1 to TRBJ2-1, with 8 bases aligning to TRBD2. CDR1 and CDR2 from the germline V gene are MGHRA and YSYEKL. The ends lost 1 base at V and 4 bases at J; junction bases unmatched: 9. This CDR3 comprises 17 residues. CDR3 nucleotides: TGCGCCAGCAGCCAAGCAGGGTTACTAGCGGATTACAATGAGCAGTTCTTC. Translating gives CASSQAGLLADYNEQFF.

The rearrangement joins TRBV28 to TRBJ1-4, with TRBD1 identical over 10 bases. Germline CDR1 reads MDHEN; CDR2 reads SYDVKM. There are 20 residues in the CDR3. The trim removed 6 bases at V and 7 bases at J, leaving 23 bases unmatched. This CDR3 is CASSSWLDSGQGREGEKLFF. Written as DNA, the CDR3 is TGTGCCAGCAGCTCTTGGTTGGACTCGGGACAGGGGAGAGAAGGTGAAAAACTGTTTTTT.

V usage is TRBV29-1 and J usage is TRBJ1-1; the D gene is possibly TRBD1 (6 bases). The CDR3 loop spans 15 amino acids. Per germline, CDR1 SQVTM and CDR2 ANQGSEA. V was trimmed by 4 bases and J by 0 bases, leaving 15 bases between them. CDR3 DNA sequence: TGCAGCGTTGGGGGGGCAGGGATCCTGAACACTGAAGCTTTCTTT. It translates to CSVGGAGILNTEAFF.

This clone was picked up one time. The rearrangement links TRBV12-3 or TRBV12-4 to TRBJ2-5; D unresolved. Trimming cost V 6 bases and J 1 base, with 6 bases left between them. The CDR3 totals 12 residues. The CDR3 region is CASSRPQETQYF. The CDR3 bases are TGTGCCAGCAGCCGCCCCCAAGAGACCCAGTACTTC.

Remarks on this clone: The identical CDR3 is also encoded by other nucleotide sequences in the sample. The chain is built from TRBV5-4 and TRBJ2-1; the match to TRBD2 covers 12 bases. V trimming: 4 bases; J trimming: 4 bases; junction bases outside the gene matches: 3. Germline V lookup: CDR1 SGHNT, CDR2 YYREEE (reference sequence). The CDR3 totals 15 residues. The CDR3 DNA reads as TGTGCCAGCAGCCTCGGGACTAGCGGGTACAATGAGCAGTTCTTC. It codes for CASSLGTSGYNEQFF.

The chain combines TRBV7-3 with TRBJ2-1, with D unclear. CDR3 length: 15 residues. Germline lookup yields CDR1 SGHTA and CDR2 FQGTGA. V was shortened by 5 bases and J by 2 bases, with 13 bases between the two germline ends. The CDR3 nucleotides read TGTGCCAGCAGCCCTAATCGGGCCGCCTACAATGAGCAGTTCTTC. Its protein is CASSPNRAAYNEQFF.

The gene calls are TRBV5-1 and TRBJ2-1, with 7 bases aligning to TRBD1. CDR1 is SGHRS and CDR2 is YFSETQ in the germline V gene. V shed 4 bases, J shed 6 bases, and the junction held 4 bases outside the gene matches. The CDR3 loop spans 13 amino acids. CDR3 protein: CASSTGQANEQFF. CDR3 nucleotide sequence: TGCGCCAGCAGCACAGGACAGGCCAATGAGCAGTTCTTC. The full variable domain, with the rest looked up from reference TRBV5-1 and TRBJ2-1, is KAGVTQTPRYLIKTRGQQVTLSCSPISGHRSVSWYQQTPGQGLQFLFEYFSETQRNKGNFPGRFSGRQFSNSRSEMNVSTLELGDSALYLCASSTGQANEQFFGPGTRLTVL.

The V call is TRBV18, the J call TRBJ1-6, with D hard to call. Germline CDR1 KGHSH, CDR2 LQKENI. The germline V and J ends were trimmed by 6 bases and 7 bases, with 10 bases remaining between them. The CDR3 length is 13 residues. DNA for the CDR3: TGTGCCAGCTCTCGGGTAGACAATTCACCCCTCCACTTT. Its protein product is CASSRVDNSPLHF.

The rearrangement joins TRBV15 to TRBJ2-5; perhaps D is TRBD1 or TRBD2 (5 bases each). CDR1 is LNHNV, CDR2 YYDKDF, per germline (reference sequence). Deletions cut 0 bases from V and 1 base from J, with 9 bases between. This CDR3 is 15 amino acids long. The CDR3 is CATSRDQGPQETQYF. CDR3 sequence (DNA): TGTGCCACCAGCAGAGATCAGGGACCCCAAGAGACCCAGTACTTC.

This chain uses TRBV5-1 with TRBJ2-4; 7 bases map to TRBD1. In germline, CDR1 is SGHRS, CDR2 YFSETQ. V gave up 3 bases and J gave up 6 bases; unmatched junction bases: 9. The CDR3 sequence is 15 residues long. The CDR3 loop reads CASSYGTAAGNIQYF. The CDR3 nucleotides are TGCGCCAGCAGCTACGGGACAGCCGCTGGAAACATTCAGTACTTC.

This clone is deemed hyperexpanded. The rearrangement uses TRBV5-8 and TRBJ1-2; tentative D call: TRBD1 (5 bases). The germline V gene encodes CDR1 SGHTS and CDR2 YDEGEE. The V gene lost 1 base and the J gene lost 3 bases, with 10 bases spanning the gap. The CDR3 sequence is 14 residues long. In DNA form, the CDR3 reads TGTGCCAGCAGCTTGAGGGGCGTCGACTATGGCTACACCTTC. Protein sequence: CASSLRGVDYGYTF. Variable domain in full (rest from reference TRBV5-8 and TRBJ1-2): EAGVTQSPTHLIKTRGQQATLRCSPISGHTSVYWYQQALGLGLQFLLWYDEGEERNRGNFPPRFSGRQFPNYSSELNVNALELEDSALYLCASSLRGVDYGYTFGSGTRLTVV.

This sequence joins TRBV29-1 and TRBJ2-3, with a tentative D call TRBD2 (6 bases). Trimming took off 2 bases at V and 4 bases at J, with 13 bases between the two ends. The length of the CDR3 is 14 residues. Germline assignment: CDR1 SQVTM and CDR2 ANQGSEA. DNA of the CDR3: TGCAGCGTTGAAAAGGCTAGCGCGGCAGATACGCAGTATTTT. Translation gives CSVEKASAADTQYF.

This sequence joins TRBV19 and TRBJ1-1; 7 bases align to TRBD1. CDR1 is LNHDA and CDR2 is SQIVND in the germline V gene (reference sequence). CDR3 length: 13 amino acids. Germline trimming cut 4 bases from V and 7 bases from J; bases unmatched to any gene: 6. The CDR3 DNA follows: TGTGCCAGTAGTAGACAGGGAGCCGTTGAAGCTTTCTTT. Translation: CASSRQGAVEAFF.